These T cell receptor beta chains were read from a single sample in a study of blood T cell repertoires in COVID-19. The protocol was immunoSEQ multiplex PCR, while the TCRdb copy is restricted to in-frame clones and leaves out a portion. In the table there are about 380,000 clones, around 89% of which are singletons. The source material was PBMCs or T cells enriched from blood (not recorded which). These receptors all stem from a woman aged 18 to 35 who had recovered from COVID-19. Each CDR3 is given with its conserved first and last residue. The order of the fields is J gene, clone size, V gene, D gene, CDR3 DNA, CDR3 protein. The D gene is left open where the match is weak. Clone size is stated in some rows and not others, as once, few, many or a class when expanded.

j_call: TRBJ1-2; clone_size: .; v_call: TRBV6-1; d_call: .; cdr3_nt: TGTGCCAGCAGCCAGGTATACCCCACCTTC; cdr3_aa: CASSQVYPTF
j_call: TRBJ2-1; clone_size: .; v_call: TRBV25-1; d_call: .; cdr3_nt: TGTGCCAGCAGTGAATCAGGGTTCAATGAGCAGTTCTTC; cdr3_aa: CASSESGFNEQFF
j_call: TRBJ1-5; clone_size: many; v_call: TRBV2; d_call: .; cdr3_nt: TGTGCCAGCAGTGAAGGGCTAACAAAACAGGGTTACAATCAGCCCCAGCATTTT; cdr3_aa: CASSEGLTKQGYNQPQHF
j_call: TRBJ1-3; clone_size: .; v_call: TRBV18; d_call: .; cdr3_nt: TGTGCCAGCTCGCTTGACGGGGCTGGAAACACCATATATTTT; cdr3_aa: CASSLDGAGNTIYF
j_call: TRBJ2-7; clone_size: .; v_call: TRBV5-1; d_call: .; cdr3_nt: TGCGCCAGCAGCTTGGGGGACTTCCTATCCTACGAGCAGTACTTC; cdr3_aa: CASSLGDFLSYEQYF
j_call: TRBJ2-3; clone_size: .; v_call: TRBV28; d_call: TRBD2; cdr3_nt: TGTGCCAGCAGTTTGAACGGGGGGGTAGGGACAGATACGCAGTATTTT; cdr3_aa: CASSLNGGVGTDTQYF
j_call: TRBJ1-2; clone_size: .; v_call: TRBV18; d_call: .; cdr3_nt: TGTGCCAGCTCACGGGGCGAACACTACTATGGCTACACCTTC; cdr3_aa: CASSRGEHYYGYTF
j_call: TRBJ2-5; clone_size: .; v_call: TRBV30; d_call: .; cdr3_nt: TGTGCCTGGAGTGTATACGGGGTGGAGACCCAGTACTTC; cdr3_aa: CAWSVYGVETQYF
j_call: TRBJ2-1; clone_size: .; v_call: TRBV5-1; d_call: TRBD1; cdr3_nt: TGCGCCAGCAGCTCTACAGGGGGTTCCTACAATGAGCAGTTCTTC; cdr3_aa: CASSSTGGSYNEQFF
j_call: TRBJ2-7; clone_size: .; v_call: TRBV9; d_call: .; cdr3_nt: TGTGCCAGCAGCGTAGTTGGAGGGTGGGGCTACGAGCAGTACTTC; cdr3_aa: CASSVVGGWGYEQYF
j_call: TRBJ1-2; clone_size: .; v_call: TRBV18; d_call: TRBD1; cdr3_nt: TGTGCCAGCTCACCCGGACAGGGGAGCAATGGCTACACCTTC; cdr3_aa: CASSPGQGSNGYTF
j_call: TRBJ1-2; clone_size: .; v_call: TRBV6-5; d_call: TRBD1; cdr3_nt: TGTGCCAGCAGACTACAGGGGGTCCCCTATGGCTACACCTTC; cdr3_aa: CASRLQGVPYGYTF
j_call: TRBJ1-1; clone_size: .; v_call: TRBV25-1; d_call: .; cdr3_nt: TGTGCCAGCAGGAACAGAGTTATTGTGGCTTTCTTT; cdr3_aa: CASRNRVIVAFF
j_call: TRBJ2-7; clone_size: .; v_call: TRBV7-9; d_call: TRBD2; cdr3_nt: TGTGCCAGCAGCTTTTTCCGGGGGGGATCCTACGAGCAGTACTTC; cdr3_aa: CASSFFRGGSYEQYF
j_call: TRBJ2-2; clone_size: .; v_call: TRBV29-1; d_call: .; cdr3_nt: TGCAGCGTAAGAGCGGGCCCCGGGGAGCTGTTTTTT; cdr3_aa: CSVRAGPGELFF
j_call: TRBJ2-6; clone_size: .; v_call: TRBV5-4; d_call: .; cdr3_nt: TGTGCCAGCAGCGCGTGGACAGTCCCCGGTAGCGTCCTGACTTTC; cdr3_aa: CASSAWTVPGSVLTF
j_call: TRBJ1-6; clone_size: .; v_call: TRBV7-2; d_call: .; cdr3_nt: TGTGCCAGCAGCTTATTTAGGGGTTCACCCCTCCACTTT; cdr3_aa: CASSLFRGSPLHF